This TCR beta chain derives from a study of blood T cell repertoires in COVID-19. Study-level information: Both acute and convalescent COVID-19 samples were obtained from the United States, Italy and Spain. T cells, B-cell-depleted T cells, or PBMCs supplied cDNA or gDNA.

As processed by the authors: Amplified reference gene primers provided the basis for estimating nucleated cell counts. Clones were sequenced by immunoSEQ multiplex PCR, and TCRdb holds only the in-frame ones, with some missing. The V and J calls and clone size were taken over from that table, and D and trimming were inferred from the DNA. Among 300,000 or so clones listed, roughly 83% were seen once. Germline V gives CDR1 SGHAT, CDR2 FQNNGV. This CDR3 has 16 residues. J lost 3 bases, V lost 5 bases, and 6 bases had no gene match. The chain links TRBV11-2 to TRBJ2-4, with 11 nucleotides matching TRBD2. Sequencing was carried out using peripheral blood. The TCR comes from a woman aged 45-65 years with acute or convalescent COVID-19. Here the CDR3 DNA reads TGTGCCAGCAGCACCCCGACTAGCGGGGACAAAAACATTCAGTACTTC. Translation: CASSTPTSGDKNIQYF.